The 17 T cell receptor beta chains listed next were all sequenced from one sample in a study of cytotoxic CD8 clonotypes in ibrutinib-treated CLL. TCRdb's copy holds only in-frame clones and misses some; the assay was immunoSEQ multiplex PCR. The table lists just over 200,000 clones, 79% of them singletons, with roughly an eighth in the top ten. The starting material was PBMCs, obtained after 12 months of ibrutinib treatment. These receptors all come from a human donor with chronic lymphocytic leukemia.

This clone has only a few counts. This chain connects TRBV7-9 to TRBJ2-7; 8 bases are shared with TRBD1. The V and J ends lost 0 bases and 3 bases, in that order; junction bases with no gene match: 4. Germline V CDR1 and CDR2: SEHNR, FQNEAQ (reference sequence). This CDR3 contains 15 residues. The CDR3 loop reads CASSLARGLLYEQYF. The CDR3 nucleotides read TGTGCCAGCAGCTTAGCCAGGGGGCTACTCTACGAGCAGTACTTC.

This CDR3 is CASSFERTPYEQYF. CDR3 bases: TGTGCCAGCAGTTTCGAAAGGACCCCCTACGAGCAGTACTTC. V is TRBV27 and J is TRBJ2-7; the D is unclear. Germline CDR1 is MNHEY and CDR2 is SMNVEV (reference sequence). CDR3 length equals 14 residues. Trimming stripped 3 bases from V and 2 bases from J, with 11 bases between.

The V call is TRBV10-1, the J call TRBJ2-5; D is perhaps TRBD1 or TRBD2 (5 bases each). Trimming removed 4 bases from V and 10 bases from J, with 13 bases in between. Germline V gives CDR1 WNHNN, CDR2 SYGVQD (reference sequence). The CDR3 spans 12 residues. CDR3 nucleotides: TGCGCCAGCAGTGGGGGCCCCGGGGTCCAGTACTTC. Its protein is CASSGGPGVQYF.

The rearrangement joins TRBV30 to TRBJ2-1, with D possibly TRBD2 on 6 matching bases. Trimming shortened V by 1 base and J by 1 base, and 8 bases separated the two germline ends. This CDR3 is 14 amino acids long. The germline V gene has CDR1 GTSNPN and CDR2 SVGIG (reference sequence). The chain's CDR3 is CAWSGAGSYNEQFF. The DNA of the CDR3 is TGTGCCTGGAGTGGCGCGGGGTCCTACAATGAGCAGTTCTTC.

The V and J genes are TRBV12-5 and TRBJ2-3; 9 bases agree with TRBD2. The germline V gene has CDR1 LGHNT and CDR2 FRNRAP. This CDR3 has 16 amino acids. V lost 0 bases, J lost 3 bases, and 4 bases stayed unmatched. The CDR3 sequence is CASGLVAGGPTDTQYF. The CDR3 DNA is TGTGCTAGTGGTTTGGTTGCGGGGGGGCCAACAGATACGCAGTATTTT.

This clone has only one observation. This chain uses TRBV11-3 with TRBJ1-5, with D tentatively TRBD1 (6 bases). The CDR3 runs 16 residues. V lost 5 bases and J 7 bases, leaving 21 bases between the germline ends. Germline values: CDR1 SGHNT, CDR2 YENEEA. Here the CDR3 reads CASSRPPGVRKQPQHF. The CDR3 DNA reads TGTGCCAGCAGCCGGCCCCCAGGGGTGAGAAAACAGCCCCAGCATTTT.

V usage is TRBV29-1 and J usage is TRBJ2-7, with D perhaps matching TRBD2 (5 bases). Germline V lookup: CDR1 SQVTM, CDR2 ANQGSEA. V lost 6 bases to trimming and J lost 1 base, with 7 bases between them. The CDR3 contains 11 residues. For the CDR3, the DNA is TGCAGCGTATCGGGGTCCTACGAGCAGTACTTC. This codes for CSVSGSYEQYF.

The chain links TRBV28 to TRBJ1-1; D not resolved. Germline CDR1 and CDR2: MDHEN and SYDVKM. This CDR3 has 14 residues. Trimming shortened V by 2 bases and J by 1 base, and 8 bases separated the two germline ends. CDR3 nucleotides: TGTGCCAGCAGTTTACCGCAGGAGAACACTGAAGCTTTCTTT. This translates into CASSLPQENTEAFF.

This chain links TRBV5-8 with TRBJ2-7; TRBD2 matches 10 bases. Trimming took 9 bases from V and 7 from J; bases not matched to a gene: 16. This CDR3 comprises 15 residues. Germline V gene data show CDR1 as SGHTS and CDR2 as YDEGEE. The CDR3 region is CATRGRAGGLWEQYF. CDR3 sequence (DNA): TGTGCCACCAGGGGCCGAGCGGGGGGGCTCTGGGAGCAGTACTTC.

This chain uses TRBV9 with TRBJ2-5, with 9 nucleotides matching TRBD2. Germline V gene data show CDR1 as SGDLS and CDR2 as YYNGEE. The CDR3 loop spans 17 amino acids. V gave up 0 bases and J gave up 5 bases; unmatched junction bases: 11. CDR3 coding DNA: TGTGCCAGCAGCGTAGATTCAGTAGCGGGAGTTTCGGAGACCCAGTACTTC. This codes for CASSVDSVAGVSETQYF.

The genes are TRBV7-9 and TRBJ2-2; D is uncertain. V was trimmed by 5 bases and J by 6 bases, leaving 7 bases between them. This CDR3 region has 12 residues. Germline V lookup: CDR1 SEHNR, CDR2 FQNEAQ (reference sequence). CDR3 in amino acids: CASSLIPGELFF. CDR3 coding DNA: TGTGCCAGCAGCCTTATCCCCGGGGAGCTGTTTTTT.

J is TRBJ2-3 and V is TRBV9; 11 nucleotides line up with TRBD2. The CDR3 has 15 residues. V lost 3 bases to trimming and J lost 3 bases; unmatched junction nucleotides: 3. The germline CDR1 and CDR2 sequences are SGDLS and YYNGEE. CDR3 amino acids: CASSELAGATDTQYF. The CDR3 DNA reads TGTGCCAGCAGCGAACTAGCGGGGGCGACAGATACGCAGTATTTT.

The rearrangement uses TRBV7-9 and TRBJ2-7; D gene unclear. V lost 3 bases and J lost 3, with 9 bases in between. Germline V lookup: CDR1 SEHNR, CDR2 FQNEAQ (reference sequence). The CDR3 consists of 13 residues. CDR3 in amino acids: CASSLFADYEQYF. CDR3 sequence (DNA): TGTGCCAGCAGCTTGTTCGCGGACTACGAGCAGTACTTC.

This chain links TRBV6-5 with TRBJ1-2; 7 bases agree with TRBD1. CDR3 size: 15 residues. V lost 6 bases to trimming and J lost 4 bases; unmatched junction nucleotides: 11. Germline V lookup: CDR1 MNHEY, CDR2 SVGAGI. CDR3 DNA sequence: TGTGCCAGCAGCTTCGGACAGGATTACACCTATGGCTACACCTTC. Translating gives CASSFGQDYTYGYTF.

The V call is TRBV5-8, the J call TRBJ1-1, with D unclear. Germline values: CDR1 SGHTS, CDR2 YDEGEE. The CDR3 is made up of 15 amino acids. V lost 8 bases and J lost 3, with 20 bases in between. The CDR3 here is CASPWREGKDTEAFF. CDR3 DNA: TGTGCCAGTCCGTGGAGGGAAGGGAAGGACACTGAAGCTTTCTTT. Full variable domain (remainder filled in from reference TRBV5-8 and TRBJ1-1): EAGVTQSPTHLIKTRGQQATLRCSPISGHTSVYWYQQALGLGLQFLLWYDEGEERNRGNFPPRFSGRQFPNYSSELNVNALELEDSALYLCASPWREGKDTEAFFGQGTRLTVV.

This sequence joins TRBV10-1 and TRBJ2-7; 8 nucleotides match TRBD1. This CDR3 has 15 residues. Trimming at V came to 2 bases and at J to 3 bases, leaving 6 bases not matched to a gene. The germline CDR1 and CDR2 sequences are WNHNN and SYGVQD (reference sequence). The CDR3 DNA is TGCGCCAGCAGTGAGGGGGGGACAGGCGGCTACGAGCAGTACTTC. This gives the protein CASSEGGTGGYEQYF.

This clone was recorded once. J is TRBJ1-4 and V is TRBV6-1, with D possibly being TRBD1 (6 bases). The germline CDR1 and CDR2 sequences are MNHNS and SASEGT. With 5 bases removed from V and 4 bases from J, the gap between germline ends came to 11 bases. CDR3 length: 14 residues. In DNA, the CDR3 is TGTGCCAGCAGTAGGGGGGGGAGTAATGAAAAACTGTTTTTT. It translates to CASSRGGSNEKLFF.